These T cell receptor beta chains were read from a single sample in a study of shared clonotypes between healthy human individuals. Measured with immunoSEQ multiplex PCR; TCRdb has only the in-frame clones, and not every one. The sample holds 650,000 to 750,000 clones; about two thirds are singletons and the top ten take 1.8%. Source material: memory CD4+ T cells sorted from blood. Source of these receptors: a woman aged 30 to 39 in good health. Each CDR3 is given with its conserved first and last residue. D genes are given only for firm matches. Where a row states a size, it is once, few, many or the class of an expanded clone; other rows omit it.

v_gene: TRBV19
d_gene: -
abundance: once
j_gene: TRBJ1-5
CDR3aa: CASSIYNRVRQPQHF
CDR3nt: TGTGCCAGTAGTATCTATAATAGGGTCCGGCAGCCCCAGCATTTT

v_gene: TRBV7-9
d_gene: TRBD1
abundance: few
j_gene: TRBJ1-2
CDR3aa: CASSLAQTGNYGYTF
CDR3nt: TGTGCCAGCAGCTTAGCGCAGACAGGGAACTATGGCTACACCTTC

v_gene: TRBV5-1
d_gene: TRBD2
abundance: few
j_gene: TRBJ2-3
CDR3aa: CASSLVGSGSTDTQYF
CDR3nt: TGCGCCAGCAGCTTGGTAGGTAGCGGGAGCACAGATACGCAGTATTTT

v_gene: TRBV5-1
d_gene: -
abundance: -
j_gene: TRBJ2-2
CDR3aa: CASSRLDSGELFF
CDR3nt: TGCGCCAGCAGCCGTCTAGACTCCGGGGAGCTGTTTTTT

v_gene: TRBV28
d_gene: TRBD2
abundance: -
j_gene: TRBJ2-7
CDR3aa: CASSFGGGRAYEQYF
CDR3nt: TGTGCCAGCAGTTTTGGGGGCGGGAGGGCGTATGAGCAGTACTTC

v_gene: TRBV28
d_gene: TRBD1
abundance: -
j_gene: TRBJ2-5
CDR3aa: CASSERTGQETQYF
CDR3nt: TGTGCCAGCAGTGAAAGGACAGGGCAAGAGACCCAGTACTTC

v_gene: TRBV27
d_gene: TRBD1
abundance: -
j_gene: TRBJ2-2
CDR3aa: CASSFSRRQGGTGELFF
CDR3nt: TGTGCCAGCAGCTTCTCCCGCCGACAGGGTGGCACCGGGGAGCTGTTTTTT

v_gene: TRBV9
d_gene: -
abundance: -
j_gene: TRBJ2-7
CDR3aa: CASSTEGGAYEQYF
CDR3nt: TGTGCCAGCAGCACCGAGGGAGGTGCCTACGAGCAGTACTTC

v_gene: TRBV7-2
d_gene: -
abundance: -
j_gene: TRBJ1-1
CDR3aa: CASSLRGGMNTEAFF
CDR3nt: TGTGCCAGCAGCTTGAGGGGAGGGATGAACACTGAAGCTTTCTTT

v_gene: TRBV27
d_gene: TRBD1
abundance: once
j_gene: TRBJ1-5
CDR3aa: CASRRRTGGQGSNQPQHF
CDR3nt: TGTGCCAGCAGGAGGAGGACAGGGGGCCAGGGGAGCAATCAGCCCCAGCATTTT

v_gene: TRBV27
d_gene: -
abundance: -
j_gene: TRBJ2-1
CDR3aa: CASRNRLGLYNEQFF
CDR3nt: TGTGCCAGCAGAAACCGGCTAGGGCTATACAATGAGCAGTTCTTC

v_gene: TRBV28
d_gene: TRBD1
abundance: -
j_gene: TRBJ1-3
CDR3aa: CASSLAGQGHGNTIYF
CDR3nt: TGTGCCAGCAGTTTGGCGGGACAGGGTCATGGAAACACCATATATTTT

v_gene: TRBV25-1
d_gene: TRBD2
abundance: -
j_gene: TRBJ2-7
CDR3aa: CASRPLAGVYEQYF
CDR3nt: TGTGCCAGCAGGCCACTAGCGGGGGTATACGAGCAGTACTTC

v_gene: TRBV5-6
d_gene: -
abundance: -
j_gene: TRBJ1-2
CDR3aa: CASSRLVGSDDYGYTF
CDR3nt: TGTGCCAGCAGCCGTCTTGTTGGGTCTGATGACTATGGCTACACCTTC

v_gene: TRBV7-2
d_gene: TRBD2
abundance: -
j_gene: TRBJ2-7
CDR3aa: CASSPSGTPSYEQYF
CDR3nt: TGTGCCAGCAGCCCCAGCGGGACCCCATCCTACGAGCAGTACTTC

v_gene: TRBV7-9
d_gene: -
abundance: -
j_gene: TRBJ2-6
CDR3aa: CASSFSGANVLTF
CDR3nt: TGTGCCAGCAGCTTCTCTGGGGCCAACGTCCTGACTTTC

v_gene: TRBV19
d_gene: TRBD1
abundance: -
j_gene: TRBJ1-2
CDR3aa: CASSTIQGASYGYTF
CDR3nt: TGTGCCAGTAGTACGATACAGGGGGCTAGCTATGGCTACACCTTC

v_gene: TRBV7-3
d_gene: -
abundance: once
j_gene: TRBJ2-3
CDR3aa: CASSPSRETDTQYF
CDR3nt: TGTGCCAGCAGCCCCTCACGGGAGACAGATACGCAGTATTTT

v_gene: TRBV18
d_gene: -
abundance: few
j_gene: TRBJ1-4
CDR3aa: CASSPADAYEKLFF
CDR3nt: TGTGCCAGCTCACCAGCAGACGCTTACGAAAAACTGTTTTTT

v_gene: TRBV19
d_gene: TRBD1
abundance: -
j_gene: TRBJ1-5
CDR3aa: CATSSLGTGGRSNQPQHF
CDR3nt: TGTGCCACCTCGTCCCTGGGGACAGGGGGTCGCAGCAATCAGCCCCAGCATTTT

v_gene: TRBV2
d_gene: TRBD2
abundance: -
j_gene: TRBJ2-2
CDR3aa: CASTWGLAGTGELFF
CDR3nt: TGTGCCAGCACCTGGGGACTAGCGGGAACCGGGGAGCTGTTTTTT

v_gene: TRBV27
d_gene: -
abundance: once
j_gene: TRBJ1-1
CDR3aa: CASSLSMNTEAFF
CDR3nt: TGTGCCAGCAGTTTATCCATGAACACTGAAGCTTTCTTT

v_gene: TRBV5-1
d_gene: -
abundance: few
j_gene: TRBJ1-3
CDR3aa: CASSLAAGRAHTIYF
CDR3nt: TGCGCCAGCAGCTTGGCGGCCGGGAGGGCTCACACCATATATTTT

v_gene: TRBV5-1
d_gene: -
abundance: -
j_gene: TRBJ2-5
CDR3aa: CASSWARQTKVETQYF
CDR3nt: TGCGCCAGCAGCTGGGCAAGACAGACGAAAGTGGAGACCCAGTACTTC

v_gene: TRBV7-2
d_gene: -
abundance: once
j_gene: TRBJ2-5
CDR3aa: CASSANALETQYF
CDR3nt: TGTGCCAGCAGCGCCAACGCCCTGGAGACCCAGTACTTC

v_gene: TRBV5-6
d_gene: TRBD2
abundance: once
j_gene: TRBJ2-2
CDR3aa: CASSPLGGSSTGELFF
CDR3nt: TGTGCCAGCAGCCCCCTGGGGGGGAGCAGCACCGGGGAGCTGTTTTTT

v_gene: TRBV4-1
d_gene: TRBD1
abundance: once
j_gene: TRBJ2-7
CDR3aa: CASSQEVRGQGYSEQYF
CDR3nt: TGCGCCAGCAGCCAAGAAGTGAGAGGACAGGGCTATTCCGAGCAGTACTTC

v_gene: TRBV2
d_gene: TRBD1
abundance: -
j_gene: TRBJ2-2
CDR3aa: CASRGTGQGRTGELFF
CDR3nt: TGTGCCAGCAGGGGCACCGGACAGGGTAGGACCGGGGAGCTGTTTTTT

v_gene: TRBV2
d_gene: TRBD2
abundance: -
j_gene: TRBJ2-5
CDR3aa: CASSEPLREVKTQYF
CDR3nt: TGTGCCAGCTCTGAACCGCTGCGGGAGGTAAAGACCCAGTACTTC

v_gene: TRBV11-2
d_gene: -
abundance: -
j_gene: TRBJ2-7
CDR3aa: CASSFRTGGPYEQYF
CDR3nt: TGTGCCAGCAGCTTTCGGACGGGGGGCCCCTACGAGCAGTACTTC

v_gene: TRBV7-9
d_gene: TRBD2
abundance: -
j_gene: TRBJ2-7
CDR3aa: CASSSEGLIYEQYF
CDR3nt: TGTGCCAGCAGCTCTGAGGGACTAATTTACGAGCAGTACTTC

v_gene: TRBV4-1
d_gene: -
abundance: once
j_gene: TRBJ2-7
CDR3aa: CASSQESGVPPTYF
CDR3nt: TGCGCCAGCAGCCAAGAGTCAGGGGTTCCCCCTACGTACTTC

v_gene: TRBV28
d_gene: -
abundance: -
j_gene: TRBJ1-2
CDR3aa: CASSTPRGWGYGYTF
CDR3nt: TGTGCCAGCAGCACCCCCAGGGGTTGGGGCTATGGCTACACCTTC

v_gene: TRBV30
d_gene: -
abundance: few
j_gene: TRBJ2-1
CDR3aa: CAWRGGLNNEQFF
CDR3nt: TGTGCCTGGAGGGGGGGACTCAACAATGAGCAGTTCTTC

v_gene: TRBV2
d_gene: TRBD1
abundance: -
j_gene: TRBJ1-5
CDR3aa: CASSRGQGDQPQHF
CDR3nt: TGTGCCAGCAGCCGAGGCCAGGGGGATCAGCCCCAGCATTTT

v_gene: TRBV9
d_gene: -
abundance: -
j_gene: TRBJ2-2
CDR3aa: CASSEGHTNTGELFF
CDR3nt: TGTGCCAGCAGCGAGGGACATACGAACACCGGGGAGCTGTTTTTT

v_gene: TRBV29-1
d_gene: -
abundance: -
j_gene: TRBJ2-2
CDR3aa: CSARPGTNTGELFF
CDR3nt: TGCAGCGCCCGCCCGGGTACAAACACCGGGGAGCTGTTTTTT

v_gene: TRBV11-2
d_gene: -
abundance: -
j_gene: TRBJ2-3
CDR3aa: CASSHPGSSDTQYF
CDR3nt: TGTGCCAGCAGCCATCCCGGGAGCTCAGATACGCAGTATTTT

v_gene: TRBV9
d_gene: -
abundance: -
j_gene: TRBJ2-2
CDR3aa: CASSVGNQKTGELFF
CDR3nt: TGTGCCAGCAGCGTAGGGAACCAAAAAACCGGGGAGCTGTTTTTT

v_gene: TRBV19
d_gene: TRBD2
abundance: -
j_gene: TRBJ2-1
CDR3aa: CASSLAGGPNEQFF
CDR3nt: TGTGCCAGTAGCCTAGCGGGAGGGCCCAATGAGCAGTTCTTC

v_gene: TRBV28
d_gene: -
abundance: -
j_gene: TRBJ2-1
CDR3aa: CASRHRLTGSSYNEQFF
CDR3nt: TGTGCCAGCAGACACCGTTTGACGGGGAGCTCCTACAATGAGCAGTTCTTC

v_gene: TRBV28
d_gene: -
abundance: -
j_gene: TRBJ2-7
CDR3aa: CASRTGHTYEQYF
CDR3nt: TGTGCCAGCAGAACAGGGCACACCTACGAGCAGTACTTC

v_gene: TRBV7-2
d_gene: TRBD2
abundance: -
j_gene: TRBJ2-2
CDR3aa: CASSLVAIAGPGELFF
CDR3nt: TGTGCCAGCAGCTTAGTGGCGATAGCGGGTCCCGGGGAGCTGTTTTTT